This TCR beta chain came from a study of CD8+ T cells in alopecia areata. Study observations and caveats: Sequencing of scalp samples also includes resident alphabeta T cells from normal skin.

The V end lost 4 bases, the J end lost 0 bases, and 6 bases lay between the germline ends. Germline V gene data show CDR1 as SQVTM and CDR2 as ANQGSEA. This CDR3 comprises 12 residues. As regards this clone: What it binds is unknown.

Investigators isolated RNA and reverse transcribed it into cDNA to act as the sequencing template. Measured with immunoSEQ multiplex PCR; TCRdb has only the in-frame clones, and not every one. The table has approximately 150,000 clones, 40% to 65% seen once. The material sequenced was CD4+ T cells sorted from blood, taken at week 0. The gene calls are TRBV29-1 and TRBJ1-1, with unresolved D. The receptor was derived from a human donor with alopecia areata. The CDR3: CSVGHLNTEAFF. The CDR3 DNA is TGCAGCGTTGGGCACCTGAACACTGAAGCTTTCTTT.